Here is one TCR beta chain with its context. No antigen is known for it. The germline V gene has CDR1 MNHEY and CDR2 SVGAGI. Trimming took 6 bases from V and 7 from J; bases not matched to a gene: 13. The CDR3 is 15 amino acids. The sample is drawn from a study of cytomegalovirus exposure and HLA in healthy donors. As for the study in general: Inside one of the first data releases sat about 85 million unique TCRs taken from HLA-typed donors.

Study conclusions and caveats: Other equally common chains were less clonally expanded than HLA-associated TCR beta chains, a later analysis showed.

The PCR made use of 60 Vbeta and 13 Jbeta primers. Some clones are missing from TCRdb's copy, which holds only in-frame ones; the method was immunoSEQ multiplex PCR. The table lists some 130,000 clones, under 85% of them singletons. Material for sequencing was PBMCs. The chain joins TRBV6-5 to TRBJ2-5; TRBD1 agrees at 8 bases. The sequence derives from a male donor in good health and CMV-seropositive. The DNA of the CDR3 is TGTGCCAGCAGACCCCTAGGACAGGGTCGCGGGACCCAGTACTTC. As protein: CASRPLGQGRGTQYF.